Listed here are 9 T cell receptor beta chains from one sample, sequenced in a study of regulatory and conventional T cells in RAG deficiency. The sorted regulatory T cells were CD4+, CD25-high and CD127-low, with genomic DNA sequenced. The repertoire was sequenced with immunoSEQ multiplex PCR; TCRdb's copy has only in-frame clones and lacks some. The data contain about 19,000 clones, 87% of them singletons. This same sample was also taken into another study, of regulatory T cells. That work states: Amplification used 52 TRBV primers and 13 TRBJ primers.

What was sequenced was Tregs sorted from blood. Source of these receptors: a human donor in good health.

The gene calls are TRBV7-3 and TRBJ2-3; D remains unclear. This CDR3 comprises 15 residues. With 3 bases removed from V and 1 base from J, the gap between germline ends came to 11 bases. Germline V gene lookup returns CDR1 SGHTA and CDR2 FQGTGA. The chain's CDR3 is CASSLSGPGTDTQYF. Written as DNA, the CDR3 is TGTGCCAGCAGCTTGTCAGGACCCGGCACAGATACGCAGTATTTT.

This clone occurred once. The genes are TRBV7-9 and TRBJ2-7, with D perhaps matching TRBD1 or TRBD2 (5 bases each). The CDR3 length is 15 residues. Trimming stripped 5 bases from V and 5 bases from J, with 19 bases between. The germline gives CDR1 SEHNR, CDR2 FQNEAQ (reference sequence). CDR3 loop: CASSTPPGRADEQYF. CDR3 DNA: TGTGCCAGCAGCACCCCACCGGGACGGGCCGACGAGCAGTACTTC.

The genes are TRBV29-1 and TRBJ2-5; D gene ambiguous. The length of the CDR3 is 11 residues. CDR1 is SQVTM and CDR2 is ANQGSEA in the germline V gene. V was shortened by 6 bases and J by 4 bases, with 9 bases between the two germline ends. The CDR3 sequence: CSVTVGETQYF. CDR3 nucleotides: TGCAGCGTGACGGTGGGAGAGACCCAGTACTTC.

CDR3: CARAPGLDNTGELFF. The CDR3 DNA follows: TGTGCCAGAGCTCCGGGACTAGATAACACCGGGGAGCTGTTTTTT. The rearrangement uses TRBV5-4 and TRBJ2-2; 8 bases fit TRBD2. With 8 bases clipped from V and 2 bases from J, the junction kept 8 bases outside the gene matches. The V gene's germline CDR1 is SGHNT and CDR2 YYREEE (reference sequence). The CDR3 is 15 amino acids. Drawing the rest from reference TRBV5-4 and TRBJ2-2, the complete variable domain is ETGVTQSPTHLIKTRGQQVTLRCSSQSGHNTVSWYQQALGQGPQFIFQYYREEENGRGNFPPRFSGLQFPNYSSELNVNALELDDSALYLCARAPGLDNTGELFFGEGSRLTVL.

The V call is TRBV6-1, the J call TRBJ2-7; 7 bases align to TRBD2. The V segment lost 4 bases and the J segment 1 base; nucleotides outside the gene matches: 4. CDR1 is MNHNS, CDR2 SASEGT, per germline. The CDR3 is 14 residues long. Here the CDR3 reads CASSVRGESYEQYF. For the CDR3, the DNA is TGTGCCAGCAGTGTCCGGGGGGAATCCTACGAGCAGTACTTC.

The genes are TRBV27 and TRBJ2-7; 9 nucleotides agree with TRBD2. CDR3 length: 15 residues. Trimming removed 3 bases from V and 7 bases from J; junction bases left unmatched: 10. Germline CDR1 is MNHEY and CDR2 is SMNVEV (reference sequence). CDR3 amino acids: CASSLAGGPLKEQYF. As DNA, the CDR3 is TGTGCCAGCAGTTTGGCGGGAGGGCCGTTAAAAGAGCAGTACTTC.

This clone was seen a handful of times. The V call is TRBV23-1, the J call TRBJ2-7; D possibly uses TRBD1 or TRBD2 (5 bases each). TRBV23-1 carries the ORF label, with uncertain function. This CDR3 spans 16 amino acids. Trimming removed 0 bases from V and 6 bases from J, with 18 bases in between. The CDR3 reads CASSQSSGRWPGEQYF. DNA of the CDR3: TGCGCCAGCAGTCAATCGTCGGGACGTTGGCCTGGCGAGCAGTACTTC.

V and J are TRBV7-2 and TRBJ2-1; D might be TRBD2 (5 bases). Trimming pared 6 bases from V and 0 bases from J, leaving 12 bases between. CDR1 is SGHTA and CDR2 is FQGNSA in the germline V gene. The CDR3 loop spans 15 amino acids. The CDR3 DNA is TGTGCCAGCAGTTCTACTAGGAGCTCCTACAATGAGCAGTTCTTC. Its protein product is CASSSTRSSYNEQFF. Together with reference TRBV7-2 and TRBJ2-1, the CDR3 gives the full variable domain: GAGVSQSPSNKVTEKGKDVELRCDPISGHTALYWYRQSLGQGLEFLIYFQGNSAPDKSGLPSDRFSAERTGGSVSTLTIQRTQQEDSAVYLCASSSTRSSYNEQFFGPGTRLTVL.

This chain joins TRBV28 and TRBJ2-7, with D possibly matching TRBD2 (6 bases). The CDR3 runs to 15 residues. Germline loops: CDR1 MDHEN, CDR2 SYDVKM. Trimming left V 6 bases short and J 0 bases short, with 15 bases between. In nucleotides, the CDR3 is TGTGCCAGCAGCCTAGGGCGGGGCAGCTCCTACGAGCAGTACTTC. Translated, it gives CASSLGRGSSYEQYF.